This TCR beta chain originates from a study of T cells in Graves' hyperthyroidism and ophthalmopathy. The CDR3 consists of 17 residues. V was pared by 3 bases and J by 4 bases, with 22 bases between. CDR1 and CDR2 from the germline V gene are SGHNT and YYREEE (reference sequence). Study-wide results and limits: The model's output predicted ophthalmopathy at a median of 6.5 months prior to onset.

Clinicians diagnosed patients from clinical symptoms, serum thyroxine and TRAb, thyroid ultrasound and orbital computed tomography. Amplification of TCR beta CDR3 regions was performed using RNA transcripts as template. First-round RT-PCR targeting the TCR CDR3 was performed with the HTBI primer set. TCRdb passed the multiplex PCR reads through MiXCR, listing each CDR3 protein once. The table has under 600,000 distinct CDR3 sequences, approximately 15% seen once. This clonotype was observed many times. Its antigen is unknown. The chain employs TRBV5-4 and TRBJ1-2; D is possibly TRBD1 (5 bases). The sequenced sample was blood. This clonotype was obtained from a woman aged 35 to 49 with Graves' ophthalmopathy. The CDR3 sequence is CASSSLEGLESSYGYTF. The CDR3 DNA is TGTGCCAGCAGCTCTCTGGAGGGGCTGGAGAGTTCCTATGGCTACACCTTC. Looking up the rest from reference TRBV5-4 and TRBJ1-2 gives the full variable domain: ETGVTQSPTHLIKTRGQQVTLRCSSQSGHNTVSWYQQALGQGPQFIFQYYREEENGRGNFPPRFSGLQFPNYSSELNVNALELDDSALYLCASSSLEGLESSYGYTFGSGTRLTVV.